One and the same sample provided the 20 T cell receptor beta chains below, sequenced in a study of T cell responses to AZD1222 COVID-19 vaccine. Method: immunoSEQ multiplex PCR; TCRdb's copy keeps in-frame clones and lacks some. The data contain about 160,000 clones, roughly nine tenths of them singletons. Sequenced here: peripheral blood, sampled on day 0 of AZD1222 vaccination. These receptors originate from an adult in good health.

This clone was seen once. This chain connects TRBV28 to TRBJ1-4; TRBD1 aligns across 11 bases. The CDR3 is 16 residues long. Germline assignment: CDR1 MDHEN and CDR2 SYDVKM. V lost 7 bases, J lost 3 bases, and 7 bases stayed unmatched. The CDR3 here is CASTMDRGQANEKLFF. Written as DNA, the CDR3 is TGTGCCAGCACCATGGACAGGGGGCAGGCTAATGAAAAACTGTTTTTT.

The chain joins TRBV19 to TRBJ1-1; D uncertain. Deletions cut 6 bases from V and 7 bases from J, with 9 bases between. CDR3 length equals 11 residues. Germline loops: CDR1 LNHDA, CDR2 SQIVND (reference sequence). CDR3 in amino acids: CASRMGIEAFF. CDR3 DNA sequence: TGTGCCAGTAGGATGGGGATTGAAGCTTTCTTT.

The chain uses TRBV7-9 and TRBJ1-1, with a weak D call TRBD1 (5 bases). This CDR3 comprises 15 residues. Trimming shortened V by 0 bases and J by 5 bases, and 13 bases separated the two germline ends. Germline loops: CDR1 SEHNR, CDR2 FQNEAQ (reference sequence). CDR3 region: CASSLAQGSLTEAFF. The CDR3 DNA reads TGTGCCAGCAGCTTAGCCCAGGGTAGTCTGACTGAAGCTTTCTTT.

The chain links TRBV7-9 to TRBJ2-3; 11 bases line up with TRBD2. The CDR3 length is 19 residues. The germline V gene encodes CDR1 SEHNR and CDR2 FQNEAQ (reference sequence). V shed 0 bases and J 2 bases; nucleotides not matched to a gene: 10. Here the CDR3 reads CASSLALILAGGPTDTQYF. CDR3 nucleotides: TGTGCCAGCAGCTTAGCGCTAATCCTAGCGGGGGGCCCCACAGATACGCAGTATTTT.

The chain is built from TRBV5-1 and TRBJ1-2; D call uncertain. The CDR3 sequence is 14 residues long. Germline CDR1 reads SGHRS; CDR2 reads YFSETQ. V dropped 0 bases and J dropped 4 bases, with 10 bases sitting between them. CDR3 sequence: CASSLAVTSYGYTF. The CDR3 region has the DNA TGCGCCAGCAGCTTGGCAGTGACGAGCTATGGCTACACCTTC.

The chain employs TRBV6-5 and TRBJ1-3; D ambiguous. V lost 0 bases, J lost 0 bases, and 6 bases lay in between. Looked up from germline, CDR1 is MNHEY and CDR2 is SVGAGI. The CDR3 is 15 residues long. This chain's CDR3 is CASSYSGNSGNTIYF. In nucleotides, the CDR3 is TGTGCCAGCAGTTACTCAGGTAACTCTGGAAACACCATATATTTT.

The gene calls are TRBV27 and TRBJ2-5; D remains unclear. Germline-derived CDR1 and CDR2 are MNHEY and SMNVEV (reference sequence). V was shortened by 6 bases and J by 3 bases, with 11 bases between the two germline ends. CDR3 length: 13 residues. CDR3 coding DNA: TGTGCCAGCAGGTCGCTAGGGAAAGAGACCCAGTACTTC. Amino acids: CASRSLGKETQYF.

Only a few counts were recorded for this clone. The chain combines TRBV7-9 with TRBJ2-5; D is undetermined. From germline, CDR1 is SEHNR and CDR2 FQNEAQ (reference sequence). V dropped 0 bases and J dropped 5 bases, with 19 bases sitting between them. CDR3 size: 17 residues. The DNA for the CDR3 is TGTGCCAGCAGCTTAGCGGGATCGTGGGGAACCGTCGAGACCCAGTACTTC. It codes for CASSLAGSWGTVETQYF.

The rearrangement links TRBV7-2 to TRBJ1-1; 7 bases align to TRBD1. The V and J ends lost 5 bases and 2 bases, in that order; junction bases with no gene match: 5. Germline CDR1 SGHTA, CDR2 FQGNSA. CDR3 size: 14 residues. The CDR3 loop reads CASSPGTANTEAFF. CDR3 DNA: TGTGCCAGCAGCCCCGGGACAGCTAACACTGAAGCTTTCTTT.

The rearrangement joins TRBV6-5 to TRBJ2-5, with 11 positions matching TRBD2. Losses at the gene ends were 5 bases for V and 1 base for J; bases not matched to a gene: 3. The CDR3 loop spans 15 amino acids. CDR1 is MNHEY, CDR2 SVGAGI, per germline. CDR3 sequence (DNA): TGTGCCAGCAGTAGACTAGCGGGGTTCCAAGAGACCCAGTACTTC. Translating it yields CASSRLAGFQETQYF.

This chain connects TRBV9 to TRBJ2-7; TRBD1 agrees at 7 bases. V trimming: 3 bases; J trimming: 2 bases; junction bases outside the gene matches: 8. CDR1 and CDR2 from the germline V gene are SGDLS and YYNGEE. The CDR3 extends over 15 amino acids. In nucleotides, the CDR3 is TGTGCCAGCAGCGCGGACTGGGACAGAGCCTACGAGCAGTACTTC. Encoded protein: CASSADWDRAYEQYF.

The genes are TRBV6-5 and TRBJ2-2, with 7 bases aligning to TRBD2. The CDR3 has 14 residues. With V trimmed by 2 bases and J by 4 bases, 1 base remained unmatched. CDR1 and CDR2 from the germline V gene are MNHEY and SVGAGI. This chain's CDR3 is CASSYLAATGELFF. The CDR3 bases are TGTGCCAGCAGTTACCTAGCGGCCACCGGGGAGCTGTTTTTT.

The rearrangement links TRBV4-2 to TRBJ1-1, with D possibly being TRBD1 (5 bases). V lost 4 bases to trimming and J lost 0 bases, with 9 bases between them. Germline values: CDR1 LGHNA, CDR2 YNFKEQ. This CDR3 has 14 residues. The CDR3 sequence is CASSPRQMNTEAFF. CDR3 DNA: TGTGCCAGCAGCCCCAGACAGATGAACACTGAAGCTTTCTTT.

Points on this clone: The same CDR3 can be traced to other DNA sequences in this sample. The chain has TRBV5-1 and TRBJ1-5; D ambiguous. Germline V CDR1 and CDR2: SGHRS, YFSETQ. V gave up 2 bases and J gave up 4 bases, with 7 bases separating them. This CDR3 has 13 residues. CDR3 sequence (DNA): TGCGCCAGCAGCTTAGGATCTAATCAGCCCCAGCATTTT. Amino acids: CASSLGSNQPQHF.

The genes are TRBV11-2 and TRBJ2-2, with D unresolved. Germline loops: CDR1 SGHAT, CDR2 FQNNGV. Trimming pared 1 base from V and 7 bases from J, leaving 7 bases between. The CDR3 is 13 amino acids. This CDR3 is CASSLVRVGELFF. In DNA, the CDR3 is TGTGCCAGCAGCTTAGTAAGGGTCGGGGAGCTGTTTTTT.

The chain uses TRBV5-1 and TRBJ2-2, with D possibly matching TRBD2 (5 bases). CDR3 length equals 14 residues. Germline-derived CDR1 and CDR2 are SGHRS and YFSETQ. With 4 bases removed from V and 0 bases from J, the gap between germline ends came to 7 bases. CDR3 in amino acids: CASSEGTNTGELFF. CDR3 coding DNA: TGCGCCAGCAGCGAGGGAACGAACACCGGGGAGCTGTTTTTT.

CDR3 sequence: CASSDFSGELFF. CDR3 in DNA: TGTGCCAGCAGCGACTTCTCCGGGGAGCTGTTTTTT. The V gene is TRBV9, the J gene TRBJ2-2; D uncertain. Germline values: CDR1 SGDLS, CDR2 YYNGEE. The V gene lost 3 bases and the J gene lost 6 bases, with 6 bases spanning the gap. This CDR3 region has 12 residues.

The CDR3 DNA sequence: TGTGCCAGCAGGGGCGTTTCAGATACGCAGTATTTT. This gives the protein CASRGVSDTQYF. V usage is TRBV9 and J usage is TRBJ2-3, with no clear D. The CDR3 extends over 12 amino acids. V lost 5 bases and J lost 4, with 8 bases in between. Germline V gene data show CDR1 as SGDLS and CDR2 as YYNGEE.

The rearrangement joins TRBV12-3 or TRBV12-4 to TRBJ2-3, with D perhaps matching TRBD2 (6 bases). CDR3 length: 13 residues. Trimming cost V 9 bases and J 3 bases, with 13 bases left between them. CDR3 bases: TGTGCCAGTACGAGGGACTCTACAGATACGCAGTATTTT. This gives the protein CASTRDSTDTQYF.

The rearrangement links TRBV5-8 to TRBJ1-4; the D is unclear. Looked up from germline, CDR1 is SGHTS and CDR2 is YDEGEE. Trimming left V 7 bases short and J 0 bases short, with 7 bases between. This CDR3 region has 13 residues. CDR3 sequence (DNA): TGTGCCAGCGCGCCAACAACTAATGAAAAACTGTTTTTT. Residues: CASAPTTNEKLFF.